This T cell receptor (beta chain) originates from a study of shared clonotypes between healthy human individuals. V shed 1 base and J shed 5 bases, with 9 bases lying between them. The CDR3 is 13 residues long. Germline CDR1 reads SGHRS; CDR2 reads YFSETQ. Regarding this clone: What it binds is not known. Other nucleotide sequences from this sample produce the same CDR3.

Clones were read by immunoSEQ multiplex PCR, and TCRdb kept only the in-frame ones, dropping some. The repertoire consists of some 2.3 million clones, with about 92% occurring once and the leading ten covering about 0.39%. Points from the study as a whole: Blood alone was sampled, and tissue repertoires likely differ.

V usage is TRBV5-1 and J usage is TRBJ1-1, with TRBD1 as a possible D gene (6 bases). This clonotype was obtained from a man between 18 and 35 years old in good health. Some clones in this sample may be carry-over from other donors' samples. Sequenced: naive CD4+ T cells from PBMCs. As to subset: CD45RA+ positively selected. In DNA, the CDR3 is TGCGCCAGCAGCTTGAGGGGGGATACTGAAGCTTTCTTT. Protein: CASSLRGDTEAFF.